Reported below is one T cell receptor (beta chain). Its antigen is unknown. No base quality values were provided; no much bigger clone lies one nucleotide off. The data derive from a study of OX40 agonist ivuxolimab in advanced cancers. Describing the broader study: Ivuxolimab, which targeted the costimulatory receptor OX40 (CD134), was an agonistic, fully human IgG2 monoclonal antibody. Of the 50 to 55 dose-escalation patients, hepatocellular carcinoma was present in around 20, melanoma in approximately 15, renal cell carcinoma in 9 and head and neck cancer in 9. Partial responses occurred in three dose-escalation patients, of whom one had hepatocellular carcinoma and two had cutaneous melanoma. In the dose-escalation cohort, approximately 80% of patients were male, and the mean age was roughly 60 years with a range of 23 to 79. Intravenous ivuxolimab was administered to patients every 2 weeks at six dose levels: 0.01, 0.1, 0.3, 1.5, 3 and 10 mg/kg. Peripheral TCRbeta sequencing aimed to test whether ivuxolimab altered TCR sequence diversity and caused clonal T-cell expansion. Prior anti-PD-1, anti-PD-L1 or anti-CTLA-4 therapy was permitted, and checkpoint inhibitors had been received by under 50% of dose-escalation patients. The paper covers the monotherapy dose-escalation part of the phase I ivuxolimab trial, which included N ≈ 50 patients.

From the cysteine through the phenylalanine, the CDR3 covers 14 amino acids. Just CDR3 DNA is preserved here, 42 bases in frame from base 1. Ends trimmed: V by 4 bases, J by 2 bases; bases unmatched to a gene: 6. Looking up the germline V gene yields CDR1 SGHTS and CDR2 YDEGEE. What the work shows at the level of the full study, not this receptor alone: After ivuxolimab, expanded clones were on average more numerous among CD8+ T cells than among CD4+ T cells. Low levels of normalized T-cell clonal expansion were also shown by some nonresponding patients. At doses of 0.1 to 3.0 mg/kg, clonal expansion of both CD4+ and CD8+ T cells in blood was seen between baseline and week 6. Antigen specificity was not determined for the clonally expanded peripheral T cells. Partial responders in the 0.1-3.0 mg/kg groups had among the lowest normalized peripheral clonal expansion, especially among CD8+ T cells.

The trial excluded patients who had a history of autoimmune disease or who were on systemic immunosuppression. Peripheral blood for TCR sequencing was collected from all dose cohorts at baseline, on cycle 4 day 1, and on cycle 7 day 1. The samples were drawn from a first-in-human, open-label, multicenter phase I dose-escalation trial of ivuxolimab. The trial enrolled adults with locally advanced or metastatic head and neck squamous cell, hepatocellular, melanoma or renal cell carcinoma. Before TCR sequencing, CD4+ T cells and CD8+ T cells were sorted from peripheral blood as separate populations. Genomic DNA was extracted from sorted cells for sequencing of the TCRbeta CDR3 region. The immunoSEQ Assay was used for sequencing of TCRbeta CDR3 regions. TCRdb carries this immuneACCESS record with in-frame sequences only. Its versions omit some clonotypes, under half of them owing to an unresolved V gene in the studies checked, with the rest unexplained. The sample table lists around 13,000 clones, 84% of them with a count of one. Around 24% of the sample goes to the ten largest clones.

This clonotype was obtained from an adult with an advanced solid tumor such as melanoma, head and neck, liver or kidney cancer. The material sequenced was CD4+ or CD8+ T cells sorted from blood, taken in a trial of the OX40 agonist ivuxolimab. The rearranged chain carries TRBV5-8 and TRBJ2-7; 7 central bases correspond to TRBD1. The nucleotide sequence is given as TGTGCCAGCAGCCCCCGGACAGGTCCCTACGAGCAGTACTTC. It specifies CASSPRTGPYEQYF.